The clone carrying this T cell receptor (beta chain) appeared a single time. The antigen remains unidentified. This PCR relied on a set of 60 Vbeta primers and 13 Jbeta primers. Using immunoSEQ multiplex PCR, the repertoire was profiled, and TCRdb retains in-frame clones only, with some absent. The table has roughly 140,000 clones, about 85% seen once. The CDR3 loop spans 13 amino acids. The germline gives CDR1 MNHEY, CDR2 SMNVEV (reference sequence). The V gene lost 3 bases and the J gene lost 4 bases, with 10 bases spanning the gap. This entry comes from a study of cytomegalovirus exposure and HLA in healthy donors. Study-wide results and limits: Later on, an analysis found that several of the most significant clusters appeared to be linked to common viral pathogens, which included parvovirus B19. The dataset shows that most TCR sequences were rare, while some public TCRs occurred in many donors.

The chain joins TRBV27 to TRBJ2-7; D may be TRBD1 (5 bases). The sequenced material came from PBMCs. The receptor was isolated from a human donor in good health. The CDR3 loop reads CASSLGRRYEQYF. CDR3 DNA sequence: TGTGCCAGCAGTTTGGGGCGAAGATACGAGCAGTACTTC.